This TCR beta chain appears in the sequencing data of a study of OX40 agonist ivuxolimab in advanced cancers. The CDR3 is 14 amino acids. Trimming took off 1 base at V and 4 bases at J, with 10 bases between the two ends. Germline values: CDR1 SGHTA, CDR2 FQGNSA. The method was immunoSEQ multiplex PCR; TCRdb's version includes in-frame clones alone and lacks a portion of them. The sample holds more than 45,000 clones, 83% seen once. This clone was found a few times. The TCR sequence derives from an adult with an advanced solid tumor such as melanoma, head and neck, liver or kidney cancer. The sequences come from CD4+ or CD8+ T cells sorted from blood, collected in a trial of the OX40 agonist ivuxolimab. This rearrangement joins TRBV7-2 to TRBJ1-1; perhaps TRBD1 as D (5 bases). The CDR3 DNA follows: TGTGCCAGCAGCTTAGTGGGGCAAGTCACTGAAGCTTTCTTT. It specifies CASSLVGQVTEAFF.